This T cell receptor beta chain is from a study of blood T cells in healthy people across ages. This clonotype has a handful of counts. For the second PCR, which ran for about 7 to 11 cycles, a sample-barcoded 5' primer and a J-beta primer mix were used. Via MiXCR, TCRdb re-called the 5' RACE reads, giving one row per CDR3 protein. The table has approximately 780,000 distinct CDR3 sequences, 25% to 30% seen once. This CDR3 has 11 residues. V was shortened by 2 bases and J by 3 bases, with 5 bases between the two germline ends. CDR1 and CDR2 from the germline V gene are DFQATT and SNEGSKA (reference sequence). Extractions gave at least 5 micrograms of total RNA per sample. These data were also reused for a study on T cells of mothers and their children. That paper adds: Related mother-child pairs showed slightly, non-significantly higher overlap than unrelated pairs.

The source of this sequence is a boy between 10 and 17 years old in good health. The rearrangement uses TRBV20-1 and TRBJ2-7; D unresolved. Input material: blood. The CDR3 sequence is CSARLSYEQYF. CDR3 nucleotides: TGCAGTGCTAGATTGAGCTACGAGCAGTACTTC.